This T cell receptor (beta chain) was captured in a study of neurological immune-mediated disorders. Study results and limitations: When grouped phylogenetically, the repertoires of 18 of the 34 multiple sclerosis patients fell together in one related-CDR3 cluster, which is a possible signature.

As for the cDNA, it was generated by 5'RACE with 10-nucleotide random UMIs. TCRdb fed the 5' RACE reads into MiXCR, producing one record per CDR3 protein. The table lists some 95,000 distinct CDR3 sequences, around 3.4% of them singletons. Germline CDR1 SGHDN, CDR2 FVKESK. The CDR3 spans 18 residues. Trimming pared 0 bases from V and 0 bases from J, leaving 12 bases between. This clonotype was seen at least ten times. Its antigen is unknown. V is TRBV14 and J is TRBJ1-6; unclear D gene. The receptor's source is a woman aged 18-35 years with multiple sclerosis. Sequenced input: PBMCs. The CDR3 coding sequence is TGTGCCAGCAGCCAAGATCGGAAGTTAAGCTCCTATAATTCACCCCTCCACTTT. Protein: CASSQDRKLSSYNSPLHF.